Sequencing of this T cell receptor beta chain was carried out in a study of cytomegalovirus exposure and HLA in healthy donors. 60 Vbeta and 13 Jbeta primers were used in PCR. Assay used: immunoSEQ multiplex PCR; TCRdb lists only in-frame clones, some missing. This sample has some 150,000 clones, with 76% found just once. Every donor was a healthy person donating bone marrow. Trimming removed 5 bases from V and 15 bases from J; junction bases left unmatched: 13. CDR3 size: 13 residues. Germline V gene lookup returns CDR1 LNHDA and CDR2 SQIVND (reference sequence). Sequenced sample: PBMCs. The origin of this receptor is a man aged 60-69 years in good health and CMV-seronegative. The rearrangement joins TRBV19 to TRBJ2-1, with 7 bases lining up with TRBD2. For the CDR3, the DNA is TGTGCCAGTAGTCCTGCTGACCAGCGGGGATTGTTCTTC. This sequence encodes CASSPADQRGLFF. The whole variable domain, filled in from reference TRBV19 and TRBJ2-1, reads DGGITQSPKYLFRKEGQNVTLSCEQNLNHDAMYWYRQDPGQGLRLIYYSQIVNDFQKGDIAEGYSVSREKKESFPLTVTSAQKNPTAFYLCASSPADQRGLFFGPGTRLTVL.